At least ten counts were recorded for the clone carrying this T cell receptor (beta chain). The antigen remains undetermined. CDR3 regions were amplified by Arm-PCR using iRepertoire HTBI primers to build TCR beta libraries. Authors' analysis steps: Samples jointly harbored 62 TRBV and 14 to 15 TRBJ segments. TCRdb independently ran MiXCR on the multiplex PCR reads; one entry per CDR3 protein. Clone size and V and J calls follow TCRdb, not the original study. This table has 300,000 to 400,000 distinct CDR3 sequences, around a fifth appearing once. This CDR3 comprises 11 residues. Germline CDR1 DFQATT, CDR2 SNEGSKA (reference sequence). V was pared by 5 bases and J by 7 bases, with 11 bases between. The record originates from a study of regulatory T cells in long-lasting Graves disease. Study findings and constraints: There were preferences for TRBV28, TRBJ1-2 and TRBJ2-5 in persistent disease.

Time point specified: persistent/refractory GD, antithyroid drugs over 5 years with positive TRAb. PBMC RNA was the source of the TCR library. In each case, Graves' disease was diagnosed per American Thyroid Association guidelines. Sequencing used peripheral blood mononuclear cells (PBMCs), obtained when the disease was refractory, from a patient treated with antithyroid drugs. The source of this sequence is a female donor with Graves disease. The V and J genes are TRBV20-1 and TRBJ1-1; TRBD1 is a possible D gene (5 bases). The DNA of the CDR3 is TGCAGTGCTCCGGGGGGGAATGAAGCTTTCTTT. As protein: CSAPGGNEAFF.